One T cell receptor (beta chain) is described in this entry. As yet, its antigen is unknown. The CDR3 extends over 14 amino acids. V lost 8 bases, J lost 2 bases, and 7 bases stayed unmatched. In germline, CDR1 is LNHDA, CDR2 SQIVND (reference sequence). The sample is drawn from a study of Ad26.COV2.S vaccination and SARS-CoV-2 variants. The method was immunoSEQ multiplex PCR; TCRdb's version includes in-frame clones alone and lacks a portion of them. The data contain about 350,000 clones, about 92% of them singletons. Study results and limitations: Reportedly, after vaccination the spike-specific CD8+ and CD4+ T cell responses displayed substantial breadth.

The sequence came from a human donor who had recovered from COVID-19. The sequencing used peripheral blood, collected after recovery from COVID-19. The chain combines TRBV19 with TRBJ2-3; 7 bases map to TRBD1. For the CDR3, the DNA is TGTGCCAGTCGAGACAGGGTTAACACAGATACGCAGTATTTT. As protein: CASRDRVNTDTQYF.